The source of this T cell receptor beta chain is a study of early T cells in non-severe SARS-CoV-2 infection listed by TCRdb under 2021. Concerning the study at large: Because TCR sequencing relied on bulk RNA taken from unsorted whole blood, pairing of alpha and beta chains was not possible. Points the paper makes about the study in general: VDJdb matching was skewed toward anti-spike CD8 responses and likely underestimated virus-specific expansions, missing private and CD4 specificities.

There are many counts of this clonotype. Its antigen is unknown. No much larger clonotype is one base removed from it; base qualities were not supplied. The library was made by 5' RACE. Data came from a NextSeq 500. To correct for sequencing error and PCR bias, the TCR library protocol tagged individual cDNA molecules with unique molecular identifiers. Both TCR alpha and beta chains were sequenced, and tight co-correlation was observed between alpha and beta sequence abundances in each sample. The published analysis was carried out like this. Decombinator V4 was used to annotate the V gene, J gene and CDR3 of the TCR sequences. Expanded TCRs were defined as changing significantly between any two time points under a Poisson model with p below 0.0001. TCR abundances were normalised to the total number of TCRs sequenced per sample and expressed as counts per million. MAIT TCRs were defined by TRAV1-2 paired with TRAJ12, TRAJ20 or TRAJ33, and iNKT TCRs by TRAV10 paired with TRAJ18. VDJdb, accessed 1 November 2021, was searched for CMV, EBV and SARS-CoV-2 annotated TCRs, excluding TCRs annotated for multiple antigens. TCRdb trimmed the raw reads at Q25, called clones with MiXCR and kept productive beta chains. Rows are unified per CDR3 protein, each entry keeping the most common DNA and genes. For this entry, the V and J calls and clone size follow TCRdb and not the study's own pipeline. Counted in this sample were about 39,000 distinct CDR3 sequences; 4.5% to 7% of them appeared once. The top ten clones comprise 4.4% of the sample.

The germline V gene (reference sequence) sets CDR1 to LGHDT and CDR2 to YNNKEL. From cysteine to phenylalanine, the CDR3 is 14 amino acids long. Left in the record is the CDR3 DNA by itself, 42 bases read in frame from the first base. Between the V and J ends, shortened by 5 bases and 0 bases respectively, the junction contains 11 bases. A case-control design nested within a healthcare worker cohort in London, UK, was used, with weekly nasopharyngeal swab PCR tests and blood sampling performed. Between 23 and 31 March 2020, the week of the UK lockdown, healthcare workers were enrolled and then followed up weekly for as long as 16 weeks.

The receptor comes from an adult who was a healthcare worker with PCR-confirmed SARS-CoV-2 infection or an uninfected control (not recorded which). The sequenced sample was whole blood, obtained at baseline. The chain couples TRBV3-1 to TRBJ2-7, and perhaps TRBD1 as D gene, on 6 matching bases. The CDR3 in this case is CASSVRTASYEQYF. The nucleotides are TGTGCCAGCAGCGTCCGGACAGCCTCCTACGAGCAGTACTTC.